Detailed here is one TCR beta chain. Its target is not known. V was clipped by 5 bases and J by 4 bases; unmatched bases: 4. The V gene's germline CDR1 is LNHDA and CDR2 SQIVND (reference sequence). CDR3 length: 13 amino acids. Measured with immunoSEQ multiplex PCR; TCRdb has only the in-frame clones, and not every one. The sample lists roughly 28,000 clones, 90% to 95% occurring once. At study entry, adolescents had tuberculin skin tests and IGRA screening. These data come from a study of T cells in tuberculosis. For the study at large: In South Africa, adults with active tuberculosis were compared with IGRA-negative and latently infected IGRA-positive adolescents.

Whole-study results and caveats: Smaller distances to GMM-specific TCRs suggested their expansion in active tuberculosis.

The clonotype originates from a donor between 5 and 29 years old with latent tuberculosis or without tuberculosis infection. The gene calls are TRBV19 and TRBJ1-2; 7 bases match TRBD1. What was sequenced was PBMCs. CDR3 in amino acids: CASSSRQGYGYTF. The CDR3 nucleotides read TGTGCCAGTAGTTCACGACAGGGCTATGGCTACACCTTC. The whole variable domain, filled in from reference TRBV19 and TRBJ1-2, reads DGGITQSPKYLFRKEGQNVTLSCEQNLNHDAMYWYRQDPGQGLRLIYYSQIVNDFQKGDIAEGYSVSREKKESFPLTVTSAQKNPTAFYLCASSSRQGYGYTFGSGTRLTVV.